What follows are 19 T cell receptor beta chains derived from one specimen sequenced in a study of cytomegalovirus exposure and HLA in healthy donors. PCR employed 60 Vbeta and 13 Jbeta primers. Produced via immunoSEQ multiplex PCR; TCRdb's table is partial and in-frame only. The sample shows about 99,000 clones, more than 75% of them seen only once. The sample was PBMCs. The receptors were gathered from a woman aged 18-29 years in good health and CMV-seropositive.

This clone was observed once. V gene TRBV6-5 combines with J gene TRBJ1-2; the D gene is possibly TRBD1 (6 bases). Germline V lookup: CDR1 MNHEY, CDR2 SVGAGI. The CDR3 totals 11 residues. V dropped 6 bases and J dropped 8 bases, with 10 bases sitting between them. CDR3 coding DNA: TGTGCCAGCAGATTCGGACAGGGCTACACCTTC. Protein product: CASRFGQGYTF.

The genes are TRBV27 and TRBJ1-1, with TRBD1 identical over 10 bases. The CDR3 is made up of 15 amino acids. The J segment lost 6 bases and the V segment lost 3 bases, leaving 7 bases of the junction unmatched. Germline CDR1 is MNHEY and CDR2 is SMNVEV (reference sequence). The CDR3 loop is CASSFGTGEFAEAFF. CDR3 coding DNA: TGTGCCAGCAGTTTCGGGACAGGGGAGTTCGCTGAAGCTTTCTTT.

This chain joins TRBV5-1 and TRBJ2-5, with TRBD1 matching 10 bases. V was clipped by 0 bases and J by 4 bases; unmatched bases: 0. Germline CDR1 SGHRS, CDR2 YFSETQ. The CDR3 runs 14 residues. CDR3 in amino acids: CASSLGQGAETQYF. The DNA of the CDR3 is TGCGCCAGCAGCTTGGGACAGGGGGCAGAGACCCAGTACTTC. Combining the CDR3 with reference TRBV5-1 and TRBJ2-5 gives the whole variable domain KAGVTQTPRYLIKTRGQQVTLSCSPISGHRSVSWYQQTPGQGLQFLFEYFSETQRNKGNFPGRFSGRQFSNSRSEMNVSTLELGDSALYLCASSLGQGAETQYFGPGTRLLVL.

CDR3 region: CASSRTSGRSGYNEQFF. CDR3 coding DNA: TGTGCCAGCAGTCGGACTAGCGGGAGGTCGGGTTACAATGAGCAGTTCTTC. This rearrangement joins TRBV28 to TRBJ2-1; 14 bases fit TRBD2. Germline assignment: CDR1 MDHEN and CDR2 SYDVKM. This CDR3 spans 17 amino acids. The V segment lost 5 bases and the J segment 4 bases; nucleotides outside the gene matches: 7.

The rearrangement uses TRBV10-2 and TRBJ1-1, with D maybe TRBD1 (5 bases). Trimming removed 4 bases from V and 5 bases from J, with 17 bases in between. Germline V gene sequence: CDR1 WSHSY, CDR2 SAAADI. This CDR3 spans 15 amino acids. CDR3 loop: CASSALIAGGTEAFF. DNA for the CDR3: TGCGCCAGCAGTGCCCTAATCGCCGGGGGGACTGAAGCTTTCTTT.

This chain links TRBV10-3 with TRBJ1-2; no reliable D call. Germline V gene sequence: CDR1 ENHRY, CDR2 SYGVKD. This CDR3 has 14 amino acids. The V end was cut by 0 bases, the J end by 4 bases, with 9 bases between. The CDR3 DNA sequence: TGTGCCATCAGTGAGTCGACGGGGATCTATGGCTACACCTTC. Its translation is CAISESTGIYGYTF.

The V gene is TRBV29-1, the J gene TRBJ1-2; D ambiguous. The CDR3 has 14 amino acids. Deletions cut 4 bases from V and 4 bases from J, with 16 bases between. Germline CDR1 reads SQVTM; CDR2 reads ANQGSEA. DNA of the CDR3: TGCAGCGTTGGTGAAGACCTTCCTAGCTATGGCTACACCTTC. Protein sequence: CSVGEDLPSYGYTF. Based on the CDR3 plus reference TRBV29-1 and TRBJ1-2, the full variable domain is SAVISQKPSRDICQRGTSLTIQCQVDSQVTMMFWYRQQPGQSLTLIATANQGSEATYESGFVIDKFPISRPNLTFSTLTVSNMSPEDSSIYLCSVGEDLPSYGYTFGSGTRLTVV.

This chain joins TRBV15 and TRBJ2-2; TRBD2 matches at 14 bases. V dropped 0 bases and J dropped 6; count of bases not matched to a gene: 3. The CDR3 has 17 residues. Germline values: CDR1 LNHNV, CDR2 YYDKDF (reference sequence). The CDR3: CATSRDRGLAGAGELFF. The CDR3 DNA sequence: TGTGCCACCAGCAGAGATAGGGGACTAGCGGGAGCCGGGGAGCTGTTTTTT.

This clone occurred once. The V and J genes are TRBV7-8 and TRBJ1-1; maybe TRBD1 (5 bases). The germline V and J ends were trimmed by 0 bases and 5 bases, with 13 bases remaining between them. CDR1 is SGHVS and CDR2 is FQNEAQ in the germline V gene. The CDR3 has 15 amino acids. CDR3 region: CASSLAMAGFTEAFF. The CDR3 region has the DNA TGTGCCAGCAGCTTAGCGATGGCAGGGTTTACTGAAGCTTTCTTT.

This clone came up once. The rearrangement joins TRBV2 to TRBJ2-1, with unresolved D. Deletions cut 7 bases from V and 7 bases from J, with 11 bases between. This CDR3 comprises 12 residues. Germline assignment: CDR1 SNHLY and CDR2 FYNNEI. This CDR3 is CASNVETNEQFF. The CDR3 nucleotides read TGTGCCAGCAATGTAGAAACGAATGAGCAGTTCTTC.

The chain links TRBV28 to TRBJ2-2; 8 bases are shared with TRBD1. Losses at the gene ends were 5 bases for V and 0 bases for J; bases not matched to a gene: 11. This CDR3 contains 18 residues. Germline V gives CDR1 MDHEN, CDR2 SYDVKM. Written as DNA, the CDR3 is TGTGCCAGCAGTCCGCGGACAGGGAGAATGTCGAACACCGGGGAGCTGTTTTTT. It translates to CASSPRTGRMSNTGELFF.

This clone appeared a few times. The CDR3 protein is CASSEPQLGTGVGQPQHF. For the CDR3, the DNA is TGTGCCAGCAGTGAACCGCAGCTCGGGACAGGGGTCGGCCAGCCCCAGCATTTT. This rearrangement joins TRBV6-1 to TRBJ1-5, with TRBD1 matching over 10 bases. Germline V gene lookup returns CDR1 MNHNS and CDR2 SASEGT. V was pared by 2 bases and J by 7 bases, with 14 bases of the junction left unmatched. The CDR3 spans 18 residues.

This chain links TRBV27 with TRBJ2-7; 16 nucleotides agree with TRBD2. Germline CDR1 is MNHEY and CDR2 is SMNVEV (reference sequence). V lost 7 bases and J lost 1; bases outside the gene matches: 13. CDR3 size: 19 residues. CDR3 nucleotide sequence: TGTGCCAGCACGAGGGCGGGACTAGCGGGAGGGCCTAGTTCCTACGAGCAGTACTTC. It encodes CASTRAGLAGGPSSYEQYF.

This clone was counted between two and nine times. The CDR3 is CAWSVPGLAGQGEQYF. CDR3 nucleotide sequence: TGTGCCTGGAGTGTACCGGGACTAGCGGGACAAGGCGAGCAGTACTTC. V and J are TRBV30 and TRBJ2-7; 13 bases line up with TRBD2. Germline-derived CDR1 and CDR2 are GTSNPN and SVGIG (reference sequence). With 0 bases clipped from V and 6 bases from J, the junction kept 8 bases outside the gene matches. The CDR3 is made up of 16 amino acids.

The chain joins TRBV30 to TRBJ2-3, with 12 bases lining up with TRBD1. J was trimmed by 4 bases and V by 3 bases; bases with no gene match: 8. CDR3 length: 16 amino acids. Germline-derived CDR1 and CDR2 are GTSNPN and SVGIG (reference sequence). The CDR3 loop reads CAWRKPGQGAPDTQYF. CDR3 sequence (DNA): TGTGCCTGGAGGAAACCGGGACAGGGGGCCCCAGATACGCAGTATTTT.

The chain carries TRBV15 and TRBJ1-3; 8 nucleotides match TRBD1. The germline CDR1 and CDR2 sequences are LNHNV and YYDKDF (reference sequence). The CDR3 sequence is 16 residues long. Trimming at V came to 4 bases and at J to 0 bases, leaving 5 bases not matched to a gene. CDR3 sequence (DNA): TGTGCCACCAGCACAGGGGGCCCAAGCTCTGGAAACACCATATATTTT. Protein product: CATSTGGPSSGNTIYF. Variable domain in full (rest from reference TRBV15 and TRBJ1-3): DAMVIQNPRYQVTQFGKPVTLSCSQTLNHNVMYWYQQKSSQAPKLLFHYYDKDFNNEADTPDNFQSRRPNTSFCFLDIRSPGLGDTAMYLCATSTGGPSSGNTIYFGEGSWLTVV.

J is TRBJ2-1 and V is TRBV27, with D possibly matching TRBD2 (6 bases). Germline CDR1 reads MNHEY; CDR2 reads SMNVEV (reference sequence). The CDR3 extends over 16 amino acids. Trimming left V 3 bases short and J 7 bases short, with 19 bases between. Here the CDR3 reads CASSFGLGSAGNEQFF. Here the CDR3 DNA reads TGTGCCAGCAGTTTTGGCTTGGGTTCCGCGGGAAATGAGCAGTTCTTC.

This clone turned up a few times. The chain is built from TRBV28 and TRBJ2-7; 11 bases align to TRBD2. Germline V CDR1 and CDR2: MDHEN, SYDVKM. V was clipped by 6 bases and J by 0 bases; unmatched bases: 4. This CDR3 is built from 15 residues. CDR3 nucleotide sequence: TGTGCCAGCAGACCTCTAGCGGGAGGCTCCTACGAGCAGTACGTC. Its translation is CASRPLAGGSYEQYV.

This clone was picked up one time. The CDR3 region is CAAASGTVFYEQYF. As DNA, the CDR3 is TGTGCCGCAGCATCCGGGACAGTTTTCTACGAGCAGTACTTC. V and J are TRBV28 and TRBJ2-7, with TRBD1 identical over 7 bases. Trimming removed 11 bases from V and 3 bases from J; junction bases left unmatched: 13. Looked up from germline, CDR1 is MDHEN and CDR2 is SYDVKM. The CDR3 extends over 14 amino acids. Full variable domain (rest looked up from reference TRBV28 and TRBJ2-7): DVKVTQSSRYLVKRTGEKVFLECVQDMDHENMFWYRQDPGLGLRLIYFSYDVKMKEKGDIPEGYSVSREKKERFSLILESASTNQTSMYLCAAASGTVFYEQYFGPGTRLTVT.